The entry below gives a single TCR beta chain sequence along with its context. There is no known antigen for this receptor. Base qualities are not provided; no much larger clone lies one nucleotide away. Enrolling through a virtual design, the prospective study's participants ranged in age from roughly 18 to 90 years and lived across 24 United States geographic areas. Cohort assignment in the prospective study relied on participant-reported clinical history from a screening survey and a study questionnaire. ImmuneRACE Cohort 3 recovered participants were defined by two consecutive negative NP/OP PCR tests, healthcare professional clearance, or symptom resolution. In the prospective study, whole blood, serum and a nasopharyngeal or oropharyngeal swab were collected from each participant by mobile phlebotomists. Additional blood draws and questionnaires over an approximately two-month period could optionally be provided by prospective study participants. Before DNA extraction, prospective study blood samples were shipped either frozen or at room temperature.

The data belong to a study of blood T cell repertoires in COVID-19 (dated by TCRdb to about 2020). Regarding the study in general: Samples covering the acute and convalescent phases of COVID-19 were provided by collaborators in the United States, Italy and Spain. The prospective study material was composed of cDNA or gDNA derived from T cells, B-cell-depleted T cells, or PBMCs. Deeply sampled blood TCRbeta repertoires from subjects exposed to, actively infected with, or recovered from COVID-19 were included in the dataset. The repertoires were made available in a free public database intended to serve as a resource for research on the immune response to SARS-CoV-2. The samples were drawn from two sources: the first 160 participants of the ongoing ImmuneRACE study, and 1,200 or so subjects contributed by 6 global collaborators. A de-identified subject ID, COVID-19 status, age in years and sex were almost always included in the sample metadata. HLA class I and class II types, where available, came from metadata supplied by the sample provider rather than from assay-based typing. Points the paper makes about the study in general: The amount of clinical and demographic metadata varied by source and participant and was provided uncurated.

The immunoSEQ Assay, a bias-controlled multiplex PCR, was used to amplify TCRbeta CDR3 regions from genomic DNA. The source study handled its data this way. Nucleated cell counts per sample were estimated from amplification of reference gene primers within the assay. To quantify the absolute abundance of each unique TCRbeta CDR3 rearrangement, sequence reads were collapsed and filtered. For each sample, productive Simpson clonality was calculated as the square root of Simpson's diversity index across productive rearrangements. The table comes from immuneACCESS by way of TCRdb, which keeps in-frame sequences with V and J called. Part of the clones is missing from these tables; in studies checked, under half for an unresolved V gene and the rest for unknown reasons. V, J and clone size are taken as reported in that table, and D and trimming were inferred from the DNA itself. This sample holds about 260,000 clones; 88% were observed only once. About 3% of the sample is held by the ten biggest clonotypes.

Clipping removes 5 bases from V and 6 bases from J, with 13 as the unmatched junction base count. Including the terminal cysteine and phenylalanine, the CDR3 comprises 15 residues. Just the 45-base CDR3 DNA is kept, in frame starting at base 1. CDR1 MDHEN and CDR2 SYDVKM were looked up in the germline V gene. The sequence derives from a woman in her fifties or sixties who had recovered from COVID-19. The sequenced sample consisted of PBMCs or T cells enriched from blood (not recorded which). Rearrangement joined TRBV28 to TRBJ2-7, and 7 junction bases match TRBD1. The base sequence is TGTGCCAGCAGTCACCTTCAGACAGGGAGCGGCGAGCAGTACTTC. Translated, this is CASSHLQTGSGEQYF.